This TCR beta chain was observed in a study of HIV-infected patients and healthy controls. 450 to 600 ng RNA was reverse transcribed with alpha and beta constant-region primers. Separate chain-specific third strand synthesis with multiplexing indices produced the alpha and beta libraries. Two random hexamers, added before amplification and joined, formed each molecule's 12-nucleotide barcode. Each CDR3 protein gets one entry after TCRdb re-called the 5' RACE reads with MiXCR. The sample lists 3,500 to 4,500 distinct CDR3 sequences; 8.3% were seen once. Antiretroviral therapy had run roughly three months, about 14 weeks, before follow-up blood collection. No cell fractionation was done, so the repertoire covers all unsorted peripheral blood T cells. This clonotype is categorized as large. CDR1 and CDR2 (germline): MNHEY, SVGEGT. The length of the CDR3 is 13 residues. Trimming shortened V by 8 bases and J by 1 base, and 11 bases separated the two germline ends.

The chain has TRBV6-2 or TRBV6-3 and TRBJ1-1; D not resolved. The clonotype comes from an adult with HIV infection. The material sequenced was blood, taken during antiretroviral therapy. The CDR3 nucleotides are TGTGCCAGCCGGTGGACCGAGAACACTGAAGCTTTCTTT. Its protein product is CASRWTENTEAFF.